This TCR beta chain was profiled in a study of T cells in Graves' hyperthyroidism and ophthalmopathy. In germline, CDR1 is MNHEY, CDR2 SVGAGI. The V end lost 0 bases, the J end lost 5 bases, and 22 bases lay between the germline ends. The CDR3 totals 18 residues. This clonotype was picked up many times. What it binds is not known. Using RNA transcripts as the source, TCR beta CDR3 regions were amplified. Using the HTBI primer set, a first-round RT-PCR was run on the TCR CDR3. TCRdb analysed the multiplex PCR reads with MiXCR anew, one entry per CDR3 protein. The data contain about 300,000 distinct CDR3 sequences, roughly an eighth of them singletons. Study-wide results and limits: A model built on 13 V-J features separated ophthalmopathy from stable hyperthyroidism. Most thyroid clonotypes that were expanded above 0.001 also turned up in blood.

Sequenced: blood. This chain links TRBV6-5 with TRBJ1-2; D is possibly TRBD1 (6 bases). The sequence was obtained from a middle-aged woman with Graves' hyperthyroidism. In nucleotides, the CDR3 is TGTGCCAGCAGTTACTCGAACACATACGGGACACCGACGTATGGCTACACCTTC. Protein sequence: CASSYSNTYGTPTYGYTF.